A selection of T cell receptor beta chains follows, all from one sample in a study of radiotherapy plus CTLA-4 blockade in lung cancer. Here immunoSEQ multiplex PCR was the method, and the copy in TCRdb shows in-frame clones only, minus some. The sample consists of roughly 51,000 clones, 75% to 90% of them appearing once. The sequenced sample was peripheral blood, obtained from a patient treated with radiotherapy plus ipilimumab. The receptor source for this set is a human donor with non-small cell lung cancer that progressed on radiotherapy plus ipilimumab. Some clones in this sample may be carry-over from other donors' samples. Both conserved end residues are part of each CDR3. D genes are given only for firm matches. Clone sizes are given selectively: once, few, many, or a class where the clone is expanded.

len	d_gene	abundance	v_gene	j_gene	CDR3nt	CDR3aa
17	-	-	TRBV2	TRBJ2-4	TGTGCCAGCACCGACACCCCGAAGCAGCTAGCCAAAAACATTCAGTACTTC	CASTDTPKQLAKNIQYF
12	-	-	TRBV5-8	TRBJ1-5	TGTGCCAGCAGCTTGGAGGGGCAGCCCCAGCATTTT	CASSLEGQPQHF
15	-	-	TRBV10-2	TRBJ2-3	TGCGCCAGCAGGGACCTGGTAGCGGAGCCAGGGGGGCAGTATTTT	CASRDLVAEPGGQYF
15	TRBD1	once	TRBV5-1	TRBJ2-3	TGCGCCAGCACCCCCCGACAGGGTAGCACAGATACGCAGTATTTT	CASTPRQGSTDTQYF
14	TRBD1	-	TRBV5-6	TRBJ1-2	TGTGCCAGCAGATTAGGGGGCGCCGGGAGCGGCTACACCTTC	CASRLGGAGSGYTF
15	-	-	TRBV5-6	TRBJ2-7	TGTGCCAGCAGCTTGGGGGAGGTCACGACCTACGAGCAGTACTTC	CASSLGEVTTYEQYF
14	-	-	TRBV27	TRBJ1-5	TGTGCCAGCAGTGCGGGCGGAATGGGGCAGCCCCAGCATTTT	CASSAGGMGQPQHF
12	TRBD1	-	TRBV30	TRBJ1-1	TGTGCCGGCCGCTGGGACAGAACTGAAGCTTTCTTT	CAGRWDRTEAFF
15	TRBD1	-	TRBV28	TRBJ1-1	TGTGCCAGCAGTTTAGACAGGGGATGGGGCACTGAAGCTTTCTTT	CASSLDRGWGTEAFF
16	-	-	TRBV9	TRBJ1-6	TGTGCCAGCAGCGTTGGAGGGACTGCGGACCCAACACCCCTCCACTTT	CASSVGGTADPTPLHF
15	-	-	TRBV11-2	TRBJ1-1	TGTGCCAGCAGCATTACCCCCGGGGGGAACACTGAAGCTTTCTTT	CASSITPGGNTEAFF
14	-	-	TRBV10-3	TRBJ2-3	TGTGCCATCAGTGATTCGGTTATCACAGATACGCAGTATTTT	CAISDSVITDTQYF
13	-	-	TRBV5-1	TRBJ2-7	TGCGCCAGCAGCCCCGACTTAACCTACGAGCAGTACTTC	CASSPDLTYEQYF
14	TRBD1	-	TRBV6-5	TRBJ1-2	TGTGCCAGCAGTTACGACAGGGCTAACTATGGCTACACCTTC	CASSYDRANYGYTF
15	TRBD1	-	TRBV5-1	TRBJ2-2	TGCGCCAGCAGAACAGGACAGGGGGACACCGGGGAGCTGTTTTTT	CASRTGQGDTGELFF
17	TRBD2	-	TRBV12-5	TRBJ2-2	TGTGCTAGTGGTTTGGAGGGCCCAGCGGGGGACACCGGGGAGCTGTTTTTT	CASGLEGPAGDTGELFF
15	TRBD2	-	TRBV6-1	TRBJ2-2	TGTGCCAGCAGTGATCCGGGACTAGCGACCGGGGAGCTGTTTTTT	CASSDPGLATGELFF
16	TRBD2	-	TRBV5-1	TRBJ2-3	TGCGCCAGCAGCTTAGATTATAGCGGGGGCACAGATACGCAGTATTTT	CASSLDYSGGTDTQYF
14	TRBD1	-	TRBV5-1	TRBJ1-2	TGCGCCAGCAGCTTTGGACAGGGCGAGAATGGCTACACCTTC	CASSFGQGENGYTF
15	TRBD1	once	TRBV27	TRBJ1-4	TGTGCCAGCAGTTTACGGACAGGATTCAATGAAAAACTGTTTTTT	CASSLRTGFNEKLFF
15	TRBD2	-	TRBV7-3	TRBJ2-1	TGTGCCAGCAGCCAACAGCCGGGGGGGTACAATGAGCAGTTCTTC	CASSQQPGGYNEQFF
14	TRBD1	-	TRBV27	TRBJ1-4	TGTGCCAGCAGTGTCGACAGGGGAGGTGAAAAACTGTTTTTT	CASSVDRGGEKLFF
15	TRBD1	-	TRBV5-1	TRBJ1-2	TGCGCCAGCAGCTCCGGACAGGGCCGAGTGGATGGCTACACCTTC	CASSSGQGRVDGYTF
13	-	-	TRBV5-4	TRBJ2-3	TGTGCCAGCAACGAATGGAGCGCAGATACGCAGTATTTT	CASNEWSADTQYF
14	-	-	TRBV7-8	TRBJ1-1	TGTGCCAGCAGCTTAGCAGGGGCGAACACTGAAGCTTTCTTT	CASSLAGANTEAFF
19	TRBD2	-	TRBV4-3	TRBJ2-5	TGCGCCAGCAGCCTCCGGACTAGCGGGGGCCCCTCTCGAGAGAGGACCCAGTACTTC	CASSLRTSGGPSRERTQYF
14	TRBD2	-	TRBV13	TRBJ2-3	TGTGCCAGCAGACTACGGGGGGGCGGTGGTACGCAGTATTTT	CASRLRGGGGTQYF
14	TRBD2	once	TRBV2	TRBJ2-2	TGTGCCAGCAGTGTACTAGCGGGGACCGGGGAGCTGTTTTTT	CASSVLAGTGELFF
16	TRBD2	-	TRBV5-1	TRBJ2-3	TGCGCCAGCAGCCCTACTAGCGGGAGGGCATTTGGTACGCAGTATTTT	CASSPTSGRAFGTQYF
22	TRBD1	-	TRBV12-5	TRBJ1-1	TGTGCTAGTGGTTCCGCCTTGAGGGACAGGGGAATTGGAAGACAACCTTACACTGAAGCTTTCTTT	CASGSALRDRGIGRQPYTEAFF
17	-	once	TRBV27	TRBJ2-3	TGTGCCAGCAGTTTAAGGGGCGGGGGCACCGCCACAGATACGCAGTATTTT	CASSLRGGGTATDTQYF
12	-	-	TRBV7-2	TRBJ2-3	TGTGCCAGCCCGACAAGCACAGATACGCAGTATTTT	CASPTSTDTQYF
16	-	-	TRBV5-4	TRBJ2-3	TGTGCCAGCAGCCCAATGTCTGGGGGGTACACAGATACGCAGTATTTT	CASSPMSGGYTDTQYF
13	-	-	TRBV6-5	TRBJ2-7	TGTGCCAGCAGTCAAGCGGACTCCTACGAGCAGTACTTC	CASSQADSYEQYF